These 9 T cell receptor beta chains were all obtained from the same sample, sequenced in a study of blood T cell repertoires in COVID-19. The method was immunoSEQ multiplex PCR; TCRdb's version includes in-frame clones alone and lacks a portion of them. This sample has 80,000 to 95,000 clones, with around four fifths found just once. Input material: peripheral blood. The receptor set was obtained from a woman aged 80 or over with active or convalescent COVID-19.

The rearrangement joins TRBV9 to TRBJ1-4; 7 nucleotides align to TRBD1. Germline V lookup: CDR1 SGDLS, CDR2 YYNGEE. The length of the CDR3 is 14 residues. V was clipped by 0 bases and J by 8 bases; unmatched bases: 4. The CDR3 region has the DNA TGTGCCAGCAGCGTAGAACAGGGGCGCGAAAAACTGTTTTTT. It is translated as CASSVEQGREKLFF.

This clone has more than one count but fewer than ten. The V and J genes are TRBV6-6 and TRBJ2-7; TRBD1 agrees at 9 bases. CDR1 MNHNY and CDR2 SVGAGI come from the germline V gene (reference sequence). CDR3 length: 12 residues. J was trimmed by 3 bases and V by 10 bases; bases with no gene match: 4. CDR3 sequence reads: CATGTGIYEQYF. The DNA of the CDR3 is TGTGCCACCGGGACAGGGATCTACGAGCAGTACTTC.

This clone was recorded at least ten times. The CDR3 DNA reads as TGTGCCAGCAGCTTGGGGGCCCACCAAGAGACCCAGTACTTC. Its translation: CASSLGAHQETQYF. The V and J genes are TRBV5-8 and TRBJ2-5; unclear D gene. The V end lost 0 bases, the J end lost 0 bases, and 6 bases lay between the germline ends. Germline assignment: CDR1 SGHTS and CDR2 YDEGEE. The CDR3 consists of 14 residues.

The chain combines TRBV28 with TRBJ2-7; 9 positions agree with TRBD1. This CDR3 spans 14 amino acids. The V gene end was trimmed by 5 bases and the J gene end by 4 bases; junction bases not matched to a gene: 6. Looked up from germline, CDR1 is MDHEN and CDR2 is SYDVKM. CDR3 sequence (DNA): TGTGCCAGCAGTAAATGGGACAGGGATTACGAGCAGTACTTC. Encoded protein: CASSKWDRDYEQYF.

This chain connects TRBV28 to TRBJ1-5; tentatively, D is TRBD1 (5 bases). This CDR3 is 15 amino acids long. V was shortened by 1 base and J by 1 base, with 8 bases between the two germline ends. Germline V gene lookup returns CDR1 MDHEN and CDR2 SYDVKM. DNA of the CDR3: TGTGCCAGCAGTTTATCCGGGGGAAGCAATCAGCCCCAGCATTTT. It encodes CASSLSGGSNQPQHF. Combining the CDR3 with reference TRBV28 and TRBJ1-5 gives the whole variable domain DVKVTQSSRYLVKRTGEKVFLECVQDMDHENMFWYRQDPGLGLRLIYFSYDVKMKEKGDIPEGYSVSREKKERFSLILESASTNQTSMYLCASSLSGGSNQPQHFGDGTRLSIL.

The J gene is TRBJ1-4, the V gene TRBV5-1; no clear D. V was shortened by 0 bases and J by 4 bases, with 7 bases between the two germline ends. Germline loops: CDR1 SGHRS, CDR2 YFSETQ. The CDR3 is 14 residues long. CDR3 loop: CASSLGPGNEKLFF. CDR3 nucleotides: TGCGCCAGCAGCTTGGGTCCGGGTAATGAAAAACTGTTTTTT.

CDR3 protein: CATPFGGERTNEQFF. In nucleotides, the CDR3 is TGTGCCACCCCTTTTGGCGGGGAGAGGACGAATGAGCAGTTCTTC. The chain combines TRBV15 with TRBJ2-1; TRBD2 is a possible D gene (6 bases). The CDR3 extends over 15 amino acids. Trimming removed 8 bases from V and 7 bases from J, with 21 bases in between. CDR1 and CDR2 from the germline V gene are LNHNV and YYDKDF (reference sequence).

This sequence joins TRBV6-2 or TRBV6-3 and TRBJ2-3; TRBD2 matches 9 bases. The CDR3 runs 15 residues. J lost 1 base, V lost 5 bases, and 4 bases had no gene match. Germline assignment: CDR1 MNHEY and CDR2 SVGEGT. The CDR3 sequence is CASSLAGLGTDTQYF. CDR3 DNA: TGTGCCAGCAGTCTAGCGGGGTTAGGCACAGATACGCAGTATTTT.

The chain recombines TRBV3-1 (or the pseudogene TRBV3-2) with TRBJ2-2, with D unresolved. Trimming removed 6 bases at V and 1 base at J, with 12 bases between. CDR1 is LGHDT and CDR2 is YNNKEL in the germline V gene (reference sequence). This CDR3 comprises 15 residues. The CDR3 region has the DNA TGTGCCAGCAGTCCACTTGGAGTGAACACCGGGGAGCTGTTTTTT. It is translated as CASSPLGVNTGELFF.